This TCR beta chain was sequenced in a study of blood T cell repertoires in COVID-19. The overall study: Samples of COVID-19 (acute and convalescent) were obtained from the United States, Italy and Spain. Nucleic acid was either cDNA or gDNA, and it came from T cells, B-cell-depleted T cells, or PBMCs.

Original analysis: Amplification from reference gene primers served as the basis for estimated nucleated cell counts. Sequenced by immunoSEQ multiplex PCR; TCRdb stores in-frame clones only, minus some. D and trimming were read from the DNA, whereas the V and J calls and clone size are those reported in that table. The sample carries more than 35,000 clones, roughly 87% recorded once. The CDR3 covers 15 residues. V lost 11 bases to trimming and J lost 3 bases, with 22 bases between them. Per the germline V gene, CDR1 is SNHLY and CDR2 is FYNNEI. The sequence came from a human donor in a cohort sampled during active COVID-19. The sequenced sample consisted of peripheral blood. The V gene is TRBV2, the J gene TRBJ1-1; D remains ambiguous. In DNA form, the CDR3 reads TGTGCCCGCCGGATCGTAGCGGTTGGGTACACTGAAGCTTTCTTT. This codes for CARRIVAVGYTEAFF.